The source of this TCR beta chain is a study of OX40 agonist ivuxolimab in advanced cancers. Looking at the study overall: The costimulatory receptor OX40 (CD134) was targeted by ivuxolimab, a fully human IgG2 agonistic monoclonal antibody. Intravenous ivuxolimab was administered to patients every 2 weeks at six dose levels: 0.01, 0.1, 0.3, 1.5, 3 and 10 mg/kg. Of the 52 patients in dose escalation, around 20 had hepatocellular carcinoma, around 15 had melanoma, 9 had renal cell carcinoma and 9 had head and neck cancer. A male proportion of roughly 80% and a mean age of approximately 58 years, ranging from about 20 to 80, were recorded for the dose-escalation cohort. Prior anti-PD-1, anti-PD-L1 or anti-CTLA-4 therapy was permitted, and 35% to 40% of dose-escalation patients had received checkpoint inhibitors. Three dose-escalation patients achieved partial responses, one with hepatocellular carcinoma and two with cutaneous melanoma. The point of sequencing TCRbeta in the periphery was to test whether ivuxolimab changed TCR sequence diversity and drove clonal T-cell expansion. The paper covers the monotherapy dose-escalation part of the phase I ivuxolimab trial, which included N ≈ 52 patients.

Worth noting for this clone: The antigen it recognizes is unknown. Base qualities are not recorded, but no much larger clone differs from it by a single base.

From the germline V gene, CDR1 is SNHLY and CDR2 is FYNNEI. The germline ends are 9 bases apart after V is trimmed by 3 bases and J by 1 base. Including the terminal cysteine and phenylalanine, the CDR3 comprises 14 residues. Only the CDR3 DNA stays, 42 bases, in frame from base 1. Patients with a history of autoimmune disease or receiving systemic immunosuppression were excluded from the trial. Peripheral blood for TCR sequencing was drawn from every dose cohort at baseline, at cycle 4 day 1 and at cycle 7 day 1. Samples came from an open-label, multicenter, first-in-human phase I dose-escalation trial of ivuxolimab. Adults with locally advanced or metastatic head and neck squamous cell, hepatocellular, melanoma or renal cell carcinoma were enrolled in the trial. Before TCR sequencing, CD4+ T cells and CD8+ T cells from peripheral blood were sorted into separate populations. For sequencing of the TCRbeta CDR3 region, genomic DNA was extracted from the sorted cells. The immunoSEQ Assay was used for sequencing of TCRbeta CDR3 regions. TCRdb took this table from immuneACCESS and kept in-frame rearrangements with V and J called. Such tables lack part of the clones; where checked against another copy, unresolved V genes explain under half of the gap, and the rest is unexplained. The sample contains roughly 82,000 clones, more than 80% of them found a single time. The ten largest clonotypes hold 10% of the sample.

General conclusions and limits of the study: Which antigens the clonally expanded peripheral T cells were specific for was not determined. Low levels of normalized T-cell clonal expansion were also seen in some patients who did not respond. After ivuxolimab, expanded clones were on average more numerous among CD8+ T cells than among CD4+ T cells. At doses from 0.1 to 3.0 mg/kg, clonal expansion was seen in both CD4+ and CD8+ blood T cells between baseline and week 6. In the 0.1-3.0 mg/kg groups, partial responders had among the lowest normalized peripheral clonal expansion, particularly in CD8+ T cells.

The sequence joins TRBV2 to TRBJ2-5; no D gene call is confident. The sequences come from CD4+ or CD8+ T cells sorted from blood, collected in a trial of the OX40 agonist ivuxolimab. The sequence derives from an adult with an advanced solid tumor such as melanoma, head and neck, liver or kidney cancer. The CDR3 corresponds to CASSDRSPQETQYF. In nucleotides, the sequence is TGTGCCAGCAGTGATCGGTCCCCCCAAGAGACCCAGTACTTC.